This is a list of T cell receptor beta chains from one sample in a study of blood T cell repertoires in COVID-19. Sequencing was performed with immunoSEQ multiplex PCR; in TCRdb, only in-frame clones are kept and a portion is missing. The sample lists approximately 200,000 clones; 70% to 90% were seen once. Sequencing was done on a sample of peripheral blood. The receptor source for this set is a man aged 35 to 55 with acute or convalescent COVID-19. Both conserved end residues are part of each CDR3. Fields, in order: V gene, J gene, D gene, clone size, CDR3 DNA, CDR3 protein. The D gene is left open where the match is weak. Clone size appears in some rows only: once, few, many, or a class for an expanded clone.

TRBV19	TRBJ2-1	TRBD2	.	TGTGCCAGTAGTATAGTTGGTAGCGGGGGGGCCGCGGTAGACAATGAGCAGTTCTTC	CASSIVGSGGAAVDNEQFF
TRBV6-1	TRBJ1-1	.	.	TGTGCCAGCAGTGAAAGCGAGAACACTGAAGCTTTCTTT	CASSESENTEAFF
TRBV19	TRBJ2-1	TRBD2	.	TGTGCCAGCCGCAGCGGGGGAACAGTCAATGAGCAGTTCTTC	CASRSGGTVNEQFF
TRBV6-2/TRBV6-3	TRBJ2-7	.	.	TGTGCCAGCAGTTACTCAGGGAGAAGCTACGAGCAGTACTTC	CASSYSGRSYEQYF
TRBV2	TRBJ1-6	TRBD1	.	TGTGCCAGCAACGACAGGGGTCGACATTCACCCCTCCACTTT	CASNDRGRHSPLHF
TRBV18	TRBJ1-3	TRBD1	.	TGTGCCAGCTCACCAGGGGACAGGGGATACGGAAACACCATATATTTT	CASSPGDRGYGNTIYF
TRBV5-4	TRBJ1-2	TRBD1	.	TGTGCCAGCAGGGGACAGCCCAACTATGGCTACACCTTC	CASRGQPNYGYTF
TRBV19	TRBJ1-1	TRBD1	.	TGTGCCAGTAGTATCAGGGGGCTCTCTGAAGCTTTCTTT	CASSIRGLSEAFF
TRBV12-5	TRBJ1-2	.	.	TGTGCTAGTGGTTTGGAGCACGGTCTCCATGGCTACACCTTC	CASGLEHGLHGYTF
TRBV3-1/TRBV3-2	TRBJ1-2	.	.	TGTGCCAGCAGCCAATCCCTCAGGGGCTACACCTTC	CASSQSLRGYTF
TRBV7-9	TRBJ1-2	.	once	TGTGCCAGCAGCTACGACAGAAAAGATGGCTACACCTTC	CASSYDRKDGYTF
TRBV10-2	TRBJ2-2	TRBD1	.	TGCGCCAGCAGCAGGGGGCAAGAGGCCGGGGAGCTGTTTTTT	CASSRGQEAGELFF
TRBV3-1/TRBV3-2	TRBJ1-4	.	once	TGTGCCAGCAGCAGGGTAGCAGGGGAAAAACTGTTTTTT	CASSRVAGEKLFF
TRBV3-1/TRBV3-2	TRBJ2-3	.	.	TGTGCCAGCAGCGGGACTTCCCGAGGTACGCAGTATTTT	CASSGTSRGTQYF
TRBV30	TRBJ1-5	.	.	TGTGCCTGGAGTGGGGACACAGGCCTCCATCAGCCCCAGCATTTT	CAWSGDTGLHQPQHF
TRBV6-6	TRBJ1-3	.	.	TGTGCCAGCAGTCGAATGGACCAGGGTTTCCTCTCTCTCTCTGGAAACACCATATATTTT	CASSRMDQGFLSLSGNTIYF
TRBV7-6	TRBJ1-3	TRBD1	many	TGTGCCAGCAGCGCACAGGGGGCCTCTGGAAACACCATATATTTT	CASSAQGASGNTIYF
TRBV3-1/TRBV3-2	TRBJ2-2	.	.	TGTGCCAGCACCCCGGGTGGCGGCACCGGGGAGCTGTTTTTT	CASTPGGGTGELFF
TRBV4-1	TRBJ2-2	.	.	TGCGCCAGCAGCCACTGGCAGGGTATGACCGGGGAGCTGTTTTTT	CASSHWQGMTGELFF
TRBV5-5	TRBJ1-2	.	.	TGTGCCAGCAGCATGACCCCAGGGGAACGGAACTATGGCTACACCTTC	CASSMTPGERNYGYTF